These 21 T cell receptor beta chains originate from one sample sequenced in a study of T cells in Graves' hyperthyroidism and ophthalmopathy. TCR beta CDR3 sequences were amplified from RNA transcripts. HTBI primers were employed in a first-round RT-PCR of the TCR CDR3. A single record per CDR3 protein comes from TCRdb applying MiXCR to the multiplex PCR reads. The table has about 640,000 distinct CDR3 sequences, around 21% seen once; the top ten hold 30% to 40%. The sequenced sample was blood. The receptors were gathered from a man aged 30 to 39 with Graves' ophthalmopathy.

This clonotype has at least ten counts. The V call is TRBV20-1, the J call TRBJ1-1; D is unresolved. Trimming left V 5 bases short and J 2 bases short, with 15 bases between. Germline CDR1 and CDR2: DFQATT and SNEGSKA (reference sequence). The CDR3 is 14 residues long. This CDR3 reads CSAPNPRGNTEAFF. CDR3 in DNA: TGCAGTGCTCCCAACCCCCGAGGCAACACTGAAGCTTTCTTT.

The rearrangement links TRBV3-1 to TRBJ2-4; D remains ambiguous. The V end lost 4 bases, the J end lost 1 base, and 17 bases lay between the germline ends. The V gene's germline CDR1 is LGHDT and CDR2 YNNKEL (reference sequence). The CDR3 is 17 residues long. The CDR3 here is CASSLNPTSAAKNIQYF. For the CDR3, the DNA is TGTGCCAGCAGCCTTAACCCGACGAGCGCGGCCAAAAACATTCAGTACTTC.

This clonotype was found a few times. V and J are TRBV30 and TRBJ1-6; TRBD1 might be the D (5 bases). This CDR3 is built from 11 residues. Germline lookup yields CDR1 GTSNPN and CDR2 SVGIG (reference sequence). Trimming left V 8 bases short and J 7 bases short, with 9 bases between. CDR3 loop: CAAGENSPLHF. DNA for the CDR3: TGTGCCGCGGGGGAGAATTCACCCCTCCACTTT.

At least ten counts were recorded for this clonotype. V is TRBV20-1 and J is TRBJ1-1, with D unresolved. Trimming shortened V by 2 bases and J by 4 bases, and 14 bases separated the two germline ends. This CDR3 spans 14 amino acids. Germline V gives CDR1 DFQATT, CDR2 SNEGSKA (reference sequence). CDR3 in DNA: TGCAGTGCTAGAATAGACAATACGGGCACTGAAGCTTTCTTT. Its protein is CSARIDNTGTEAFF.

The gene calls are TRBV7-9 and TRBJ2-5, with 7 bases identical to TRBD2. The CDR3 consists of 14 residues. Germline values: CDR1 SEHNR, CDR2 FQNEAQ (reference sequence). V lost 2 bases to trimming and J lost 4 bases; unmatched junction nucleotides: 4. The CDR3 DNA is TGTGCCAGCAGCTTATTACGGGAGGCAGAGACCCAGTACTTC. It translates to CASSLLREAETQYF.

This clonotype was seen many times. Germline is not matched at one junction end, which may reflect a read error. V and J are TRBV7-7 and TRBJ2-5; the match to TRBD1 covers 7 bases. This CDR3 comprises 15 residues. Germline V CDR1 and CDR2: SSHAT, FNYEAQ (reference sequence). The DNA of the CDR3 is TGTGCTAGCAGCCAAGATCCGGGACAGCAAGAGACCCAGTACTTC. Protein: CASSQDPGQQETQYF.

The table lists this clonotype with a count of one. The chain links TRBV9 to TRBJ2-7, with 12 bases aligning to TRBD2. Trimming removed 4 bases from V and 4 bases from J; junction bases left unmatched: 6. Per the germline V gene, CDR1 is SGDLS and CDR2 is YYNGEE. The CDR3 covers 15 residues. CDR3 coding DNA: TGTGCCAGCAGCCCTACGGGACTAGCGGGTTACGAGCAGTACTTC. This gives the protein CASSPTGLAGYEQYF. The variable domain in full, with the rest retrieved from reference TRBV9 and TRBJ2-7, is DSGVTQTPKHLITATGQRVTLRCSPRSGDLSVYWYQQSLDQGLQFLIQYYNGEERAKGNILERFSAQQFPDLHSELNLSSLELGDSALYFCASSPTGLAGYEQYFGPGTRLTVT.

This sequence joins TRBV5-5 and TRBJ1-1, with 7 bases lining up with TRBD1. CDR3 size: 18 residues. CDR1 is SGHKS, CDR2 YYEKEE, per germline (reference sequence). The ends lost 3 bases at V and 4 bases at J; junction bases unmatched: 18. The CDR3 region is CASSYYRVGQALGTEAFF. The CDR3 DNA reads as TGTGCCAGCAGCTATTACCGGGTCGGACAGGCGTTGGGCACTGAAGCTTTCTTT. The variable domain in full, with the rest retrieved from reference TRBV5-5 and TRBJ1-1, is DAGVTQSPTHLIKTRGQQVTLRCSPISGHKSVSWYQQVLGQGPQFIFQYYEKEERGRGNFPDRFSARQFPNYSSELNVNALLLGDSALYLCASSYYRVGQALGTEAFFGQGTRLTVV.

This clonotype has ten or more counts. The chain recombines TRBV2 with TRBJ2-5, with D unclear. Germline V gene sequence: CDR1 SNHLY, CDR2 FYNNEI. V lost 3 bases and J 3 bases, leaving 11 bases between the germline ends. CDR3 size: 14 residues. CDR3 sequence reads: CASSDPRYKETQYF. CDR3 nucleotide sequence: TGTGCCAGCAGTGACCCGCGGTACAAAGAGACCCAGTACTTC.

In this sample, this clonotype turned up many times. V usage is TRBV30 and J usage is TRBJ1-2; 7 nucleotides agree with TRBD1. Losses at the gene ends were 2 bases for V and 3 bases for J; bases not matched to a gene: 9. The CDR3 spans 15 residues. Germline lookup yields CDR1 GTSNPN and CDR2 SVGIG (reference sequence). In nucleotides, the CDR3 is TGTGCCTGGAGTCCTTCGACAGGGATTTACTATGGCTACACCTTC. Residues: CAWSPSTGIYYGYTF.

The table lists this clonotype with a few counts. This chain joins TRBV25-1 and TRBJ1-1; D remains ambiguous. CDR1 is MGHDK, CDR2 SYGVNS, per germline. The CDR3 has 15 amino acids. Trimming shortened V by 4 bases and J by 6 bases, and 18 bases separated the two germline ends. The CDR3 spells CASSVSPGGIPEAFF. In nucleotides, the CDR3 is TGTGCCAGCAGTGTATCCCCGGGCGGGATACCTGAAGCTTTCTTT. Filled out from reference TRBV25-1 and TRBJ1-1, the complete variable domain reads EADIYQTPRYLVIGTGKKITLECSQTMGHDKMYWYQQDPGMELHLIHYSYGVNSTEKGDLSSESTVSRIRTEHFPLTLESARPSHTSQYLCASSVSPGGIPEAFFGQGTRLTVV.

This clonotype was picked up many times. The gene calls are TRBV2 and TRBJ2-1, with 11 bases matching TRBD2. The CDR3 loop spans 16 amino acids. Germline CDR1 SNHLY, CDR2 FYNNEI. V shed 2 bases and J 8 bases; nucleotides not matched to a gene: 8. The CDR3 bases are TGTGCCAGCAGTGAAAGGGAACTAGCGGGAGTAGATGAGCAGTTCTTC. It codes for CASSERELAGVDEQFF.

The table lists this clonotype with many counts. Germline and junction disagree at one end, which may indicate a read error. The rearrangement links TRBV5-1 to TRBJ2-7; 9 nucleotides line up with TRBD2. The CDR3 consists of 14 residues. Germline V CDR1 and CDR2: SGHRS, YFSETQ. As DNA, the CDR3 is TGTGCCAGCAGCCTACTAGCGGGCTCCTACGAGCAGTACTTC. Translating it yields CASSLLAGSYEQYF.

J is TRBJ2-5 and V is TRBV5-1; no firm D call. Per the germline V gene, CDR1 is SGHRS and CDR2 is YFSETQ. The germline V and J ends were trimmed by 6 bases and 0 bases, with 3 bases remaining between them. The CDR3 spans 11 residues. CDR3 loop: CASNYQETQYF. The CDR3 DNA reads TGCGCCAGCAACTACCAAGAGACCCAGTACTTC.

Comment on this clonotype: It may be a read error: a sequence one base away is much more abundant. The chain combines TRBV13 with TRBJ1-5, with D possibly matching TRBD1 (5 bases). The CDR3 extends over 13 amino acids. Germline V lookup: CDR1 PRHDT, CDR2 FYEKMQ (reference sequence). Here the CDR3 DNA reads TGTACCAGCAGCTTGTGGGGGGAAGAGCCCCAGCATTTT. Translation gives CTSSLWGEEPQHF. The whole variable domain, remainder taken from reference TRBV13 and TRBJ1-5, is AAGVIQSPRHLIKEKRETATLKCYPIPRHDTVYWYQQGPGQDPQFLISFYEKMQSDKGSIPDRFSAQQFSDYHSELNMSSLELGDSALYFCTSSLWGEEPQHFGDGTRLSIL.

This clonotype was seen repeatedly, ten times or more. The rearrangement uses TRBV18 and TRBJ2-5, with TRBD2 matching 7 bases. This CDR3 comprises 13 residues. Germline loops: CDR1 KGHSH, CDR2 LQKENI. J lost 3 bases, V lost 3 bases, and 1 base had no gene match. The CDR3 here is CASSPGLEETQYF. CDR3 bases: TGTGCCAGCTCACCTGGACTAGAAGAGACCCAGTACTTC.

This clonotype was seen ten or more times. The chain uses TRBV5-1 and TRBJ2-7, with D possibly being TRBD2 (6 bases). Germline V gene data show CDR1 as SGHRS and CDR2 as YFSETQ. Trimming took off 0 bases at V and 2 bases at J, with 12 bases between the two ends. CDR3 size: 15 residues. The CDR3 DNA follows: TGCGCCAGCAGCTTGGAACCCGGGAGAGCCTACGAGCAGTACTTC. Translated, it gives CASSLEPGRAYEQYF.

This clonotype was recorded at least ten times. This chain connects TRBV29-1 to TRBJ1-4; D gene unclear. V gave up 4 bases and J gave up 0 bases, with 12 bases separating them. The CDR3 extends over 15 amino acids. Germline assignment: CDR1 SQVTM and CDR2 ANQGSEA. The CDR3 bases are TGCAGCGTTGCCGCTTCGAGAGCAACTAATGAAAAACTGTTTTTT. Its translation is CSVAASRATNEKLFF. Looking up the rest from reference TRBV29-1 and TRBJ1-4 gives the full variable domain: SAVISQKPSRDICQRGTSLTIQCQVDSQVTMMFWYRQQPGQSLTLIATANQGSEATYESGFVIDKFPISRPNLTFSTLTVSNMSPEDSSIYLCSVAASRATNEKLFFGSGTQLSVL.

This clonotype was detected ten times or more. The chain couples TRBV11-3 to TRBJ2-6; 7 bases map to TRBD2. Germline values: CDR1 SGHNT, CDR2 YENEEA. V was pared by 6 bases and J by 0 bases, with 23 bases of the junction left unmatched. This CDR3 has 22 residues. CDR3 in DNA: TGTGCCAGCAGTACGGAAGGAATCCGCGGGAGCTACCTCCTCTCTGGGGCCAACGTCCTGACTTTC. Translating it yields CASSTEGIRGSYLLSGANVLTF.

This clonotype was counted ten times or more. The chain carries TRBV12-3 or TRBV12-4 and TRBJ1-1; 9 nucleotides align to TRBD1. Unmatched junction bases numbered 8, after V lost 6 bases and J lost 6 bases. The CDR3 covers 14 residues. Here the CDR3 DNA reads TGTGCCAGCAGCAGACGGGACAGGGCGCCTGAAGCTTTCTTT. Translating gives CASSRRDRAPEAFF.

This clonotype was observed at least ten times. The V and J genes are TRBV30 and TRBJ1-5; D gene unclear. The germline V and J ends were trimmed by 2 bases and 1 base, with 6 bases remaining between them. Germline CDR1 is GTSNPN and CDR2 is SVGIG (reference sequence). CDR3 length: 13 residues. This CDR3 reads CAWSPGSNQPQHF. CDR3 coding DNA: TGTGCCTGGAGTCCCGGGAGCAATCAGCCCCAGCATTTT.